A selection of T cell receptor beta chains follows, all from one sample in a study of human CD8 memory T cell subsets. With the 5' RACE reads reprocessed, TCRdb shows one record per CDR3 protein and no DNA. Here the sample table reports roughly 3,700 distinct CDR3 sequences. The sequenced sample consisted of CD8+ effector memory T cells (TEM) sorted from PBMCs. The receptors originated from a human donor in good health. The CDR3 runs from the conserved cysteine through the conserved F or W. Each record gives: CDR3 length, J gene, V gene, clone size, CDR3 protein. Rows give clone size only sometimes, using once, few, many, or a class for an expanded clone.

15	TRBJ1-2	TRBV12-3/TRBV12-4	NA	CASSLGGQGSYGYTF
16	TRBJ2-7	TRBV7-9	NA	CASSFGGAGSSYEQYF
14	TRBJ1-1	TRBV28	large	CASSLYRLGGTAFF
16	TRBJ1-1	TRBV7-7	medium-sized	CASSPIPGTVNTEAFF
14	TRBJ1-1	TRBV7-2	NA	CASSLVLGATEAFF
13	TRBJ1-2	TRBV2	medium-sized	CASSAWDRLTYTF
14	TRBJ2-7	TRBV12-3/TRBV12-4	NA	CASSGRDTNYEQYF
15	TRBJ2-2	TRBV2	NA	CASNDRGRGTGELFF
16	TRBJ2-3	TRBV20-1	NA	CSAGRSGGWSTDTQYF
14	TRBJ2-5	TRBV11-2	medium-sized	CASTPGLGEETQYF
11	TRBJ2-1	TRBV20-1	NA	CSAVAGFEQFF
15	TRBJ2-2	TRBV7-7	large	CASSPTSGSAGELFF
15	TRBJ1-1	TRBV7-8	NA	CASSLAKNGNTEAFF
15	TRBJ2-5	TRBV24-1	NA	CATSDGTGDAETQYF
15	TRBJ2-5	TRBV11-2	NA	CASSLYLAYKETQYF
12	TRBJ1-1	TRBV29-1	medium-sized	CSVEDFEEEAFF
15	TRBJ2-3	TRBV18	NA	CASSPLAASTDTQYF
14	TRBJ2-7	TRBV19	NA	CASSLLAGEGEQYF
12	TRBJ1-6	TRBV28	NA	CASSPGVSPLHF
18	TRBJ2-2	TRBV5-1	NA	CASSFLGLAGGDTGELFF
14	TRBJ2-2	TRBV20-1	NA	CSARGTGWTGELFF
18	TRBJ2-7	TRBV18	NA	CASSPPGGVGTVGSEQYF
13	TRBJ2-3	TRBV12-3/TRBV12-4	medium-sized	CASSPVGTDTQYF
12	TRBJ2-2	TRBV7-9	NA	CASSFLTGELFF
17	TRBJ2-6	TRBV19	NA	CASTGTGDLSGANVLTF
14	TRBJ2-2	TRBV20-1	NA	CSARAQGDTGELFF
18	TRBJ1-3	TRBV7-6	medium-sized	CASSPEGGQAVSGNTIYF
14	TRBJ2-1	TRBV5-4	NA	CASSLMALTNEQFF
15	TRBJ2-7	TRBV14	medium-sized	CASSQGLAGSYEQYF
14	TRBJ2-7	TRBV10-3	NA	CAIRPSGSLAEQYF
14	TRBJ2-1	TRBV29-1	medium-sized	CSVVGDYPLNEQFF
14	TRBJ2-7	TRBV20-1	NA	CSASPLAGGYEQYF
13	TRBJ2-7	TRBV7-8	NA	CASSLPSGYEQYF
12	TRBJ2-1	TRBV20-1	medium-sized	CSAREESFEQFF
14	TRBJ2-1	TRBV6-4	medium-sized	CASSPGESYNEQFF
19	TRBJ2-1	TRBV29-1	NA	CSVEDWGLALLSSYNEQFF
15	TRBJ2-2	TRBV5-4	NA	CASSPGLENTGELFF
11	TRBJ1-2	TRBV29-1	medium-sized	CSVEYGNGYTF
16	TRBJ2-7	TRBV20-1	NA	CSARPLPASGRGEQYF
17	TRBJ2-2	TRBV6-4	NA	CASSDSNSGTNTGELFF
13	TRBJ2-1	TRBV12-3/TRBV12-4	NA	CASRSLAWYEQFF